This T cell receptor (beta chain) originates from a study of read filtering for tumor transcriptome and immune sequencing. The library was built from about 370 ng RNA with molecular barcoded adaptors for alpha/delta and beta/gamma chains. TCRdb analysed the reads with MiXCR anew, one entry per CDR3 protein. The sample lists about 62,000 distinct CDR3 sequences, around 19% occurring once. Study observations and caveats: Approximately 80% of IR-seq clonotypes had one read, totaling about 3.5% of reads; RNA-seq: around 70% and 40%.

Germline lookup yields CDR1 SQVTM and CDR2 ANQGSEA. This CDR3 spans 11 amino acids. Concerning this clonotype: Its matching antigen is unknown. At one end the junction does not follow the germline gene, possibly because of a read error.

The clonotype comes from a donor aged 40 or older with multiple myeloma. V usage is TRBV29-1 and J usage is TRBJ1-1, with D possibly being TRBD1 (5 bases). Material for sequencing was a population of CD138-negative cells sorted from bone marrow. CDR3 coding DNA: TGCAGCGATTTGGCAGGGACTGAAACTTTCTTT. Translated: CSDLAGTETFF. The full variable domain, completed using reference TRBV29-1 and TRBJ1-1, is SAVISQKPSRDICQRGTSLTIQCQVDSQVTMMFWYRQQPGQSLTLIATANQGSEATYESGFVIDKFPISRPNLTFSTLTVSNMSPEDSSIYLCSDLAGTETFFGQGTRLTVV.